Listed here are 3 T cell receptor beta chains from one sample, sequenced in a study of CD8 T cells in Susac syndrome. It was with random hexamers that about 0.45 to 1 ug RNA was reverse transcribed. TCRdb processed the immunoSEQ multiplex PCR reads anew with MiXCR; each CDR3 protein has one entry. The sample lists some 180,000 distinct CDR3 sequences; roughly 94% were seen once. Sequenced input: CD4+ T cells from PBMCs. These receptors were collected from a human donor with Susac syndrome.

This sequence joins TRBV6-2 or TRBV6-3 and TRBJ2-6; D perhaps matches TRBD2 (6 bases). Germline V lookup: CDR1 MNHEY, CDR2 SVGEGT. The CDR3 totals 15 residues. The germline V and J ends were trimmed by 5 bases and 3 bases, with 11 bases remaining between them. The CDR3 spells CASSILAYGANVLTF. The CDR3 DNA reads TGTGCCAGCAGTATACTAGCTTATGGGGCCAACGTCCTGACTTTC.

The chain joins TRBV20-1 to TRBJ2-5; 9 nucleotides align to TRBD2. From germline, CDR1 is DFQATT and CDR2 SNEGSKA (reference sequence). CDR3 length: 14 amino acids. V shed 2 bases, J shed 5 bases, and the junction held 6 bases outside the gene matches. The DNA of the CDR3 is TGCAGTGCTAGACGGCTAGCGGGATTGGAGACCCAGTACTTC. Translation: CSARRLAGLETQYF.

This chain links TRBV10-2 with TRBJ1-2; possibly TRBD1 for D (6 bases). With 4 bases removed from V and 2 bases from J, the gap between germline ends came to 8 bases. Germline loops: CDR1 WSHSY, CDR2 SAAADI. CDR3 length: 13 residues. CDR3 region: CASSVQGNYGYTF. The CDR3, as DNA: TGCGCCAGCAGTGTCCAGGGGAACTATGGCTACACCTTC.